The sequence of this TCR beta chain was determined in a study of blood T cell repertoires in COVID-19. Data came from immunoSEQ multiplex PCR; TCRdb stores just in-frame clones and leaves some out. This sample yields about 170,000 clones, of which 84% are seen a single time; roughly a tenth belongs to the top ten. This sequence was found in a man aged 70 or older with active or convalescent COVID-19. The sequencing sample was made of peripheral blood.

The CDR3 here is CASSQDRDRGKVNYGYTF. The CDR3 DNA follows: TGTGCCAGCAGCCAGGACCGGGACAGGGGGAAGGTTAACTATGGCTACACCTTC. The chain is built from TRBV3-1 (or the pseudogene TRBV3-2) and TRBJ1-2; TRBD1 matches 11 bases. Per germline, CDR1 LGHDT and CDR2 YNNKEL (reference sequence). The V gene end was trimmed by 3 bases and the J gene end by 1 base; junction bases not matched to a gene: 10. The CDR3 runs 18 residues.